This T cell receptor beta chain is from a study of blood T cell repertoires in COVID-19. Overall study: COVID-19 samples from acute and convalescent phases originated in the United States, Italy and Spain. Sources were T cells, B-cell-depleted T cells, or PBMCs; the material itself was cDNA or gDNA.

Germline CDR1 SGHTA, CDR2 FQGNSA. V lost 5 bases to trimming and J lost 2 bases; unmatched junction nucleotides: 9. The CDR3 sequence is 15 residues long. Per the study methods: From reference gene primer amplification, estimates of nucleated cell counts were derived. Using immunoSEQ multiplex PCR, the repertoire was profiled, and TCRdb retains in-frame clones only, with some absent. V and J calls plus clone size are reproduced from that table; the DNA served to infer D and trimming. The table includes over 150,000 clones, roughly nine tenths detected once. The V call is TRBV7-2, the J call TRBJ2-7, with 7 nucleotides matching TRBD2. The specimen was peripheral blood. The sequence was obtained from a man aged 50 to 60 with acute or convalescent COVID-19. The CDR3 DNA is TGTGCCAGCAGCCCCGGGACTAACACAGCCTACGAGCAGTACTTC. The encoded protein is CASSPGTNTAYEQYF.